The source of this T cell receptor beta chain is a study of shared clonotypes between healthy human individuals. The germline V gene encodes CDR1 SEHNR and CDR2 FQNEAQ (reference sequence). This CDR3 is 14 amino acids long. V was shortened by 5 bases and J by 5 bases, with 15 bases between the two germline ends. Naive-designated CD8 cells lacked CD45RO, were positively enriched for CCR7, and omitted terminally differentiated effector memory CD45RA+ cells. Assay: immunoSEQ multiplex PCR; the TCRdb copy retains only in-frame clones and omits some. The sample contains about 2.1 million clones, about 93% of which appear only once.

This TCR came from a young man in good health. Some clones in this sample may be carry-over from other donors' samples. Material: naive CD8+ T cells from PBMCs. The chain links TRBV7-9 to TRBJ2-5; no definite D call. The CDR3 DNA follows: TGTGCCAGCAGCCCTTCGTCAGATTGGGAGACCCAGTACTTC. Translated, it gives CASSPSSDWETQYF.